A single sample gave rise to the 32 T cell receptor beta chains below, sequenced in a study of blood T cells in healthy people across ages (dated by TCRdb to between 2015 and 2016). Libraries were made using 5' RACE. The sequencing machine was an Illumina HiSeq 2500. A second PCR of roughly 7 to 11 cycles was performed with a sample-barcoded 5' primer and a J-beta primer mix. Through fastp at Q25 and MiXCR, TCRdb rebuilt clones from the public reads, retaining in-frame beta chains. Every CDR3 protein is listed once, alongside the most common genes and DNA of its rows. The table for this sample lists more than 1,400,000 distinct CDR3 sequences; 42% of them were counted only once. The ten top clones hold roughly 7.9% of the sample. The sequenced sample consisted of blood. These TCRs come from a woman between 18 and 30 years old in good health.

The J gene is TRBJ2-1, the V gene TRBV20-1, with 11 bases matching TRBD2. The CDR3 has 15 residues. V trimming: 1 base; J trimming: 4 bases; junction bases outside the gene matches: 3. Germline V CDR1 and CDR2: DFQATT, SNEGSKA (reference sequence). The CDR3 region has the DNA TGCAGTGCTAGAGGACTAGCGGGAAAATACAATGAGCAGTTCTTC. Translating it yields CSARGLAGKYNEQFF.

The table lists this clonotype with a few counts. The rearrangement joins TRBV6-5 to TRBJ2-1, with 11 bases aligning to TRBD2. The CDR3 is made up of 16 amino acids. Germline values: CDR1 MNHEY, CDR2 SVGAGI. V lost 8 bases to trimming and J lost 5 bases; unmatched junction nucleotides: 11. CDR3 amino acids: CASRPPGGLADNEQFF. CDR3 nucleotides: TGTGCCAGCCGACCCCCTGGGGGACTAGCGGACAATGAGCAGTTCTTC.

CDR3: CASTLTGGGGETQYF. CDR3 DNA sequence: TGTGCCAGCACCCTGACAGGGGGCGGCGGAGAGACCCAGTACTTC. The chain carries TRBV25-1 and TRBJ2-5; 10 bases are a match to TRBD1. The CDR3 is made up of 15 amino acids. V gave up 7 bases and J gave up 4 bases; unmatched junction bases: 9. Germline lookup yields CDR1 MGHDK and CDR2 SYGVNS.

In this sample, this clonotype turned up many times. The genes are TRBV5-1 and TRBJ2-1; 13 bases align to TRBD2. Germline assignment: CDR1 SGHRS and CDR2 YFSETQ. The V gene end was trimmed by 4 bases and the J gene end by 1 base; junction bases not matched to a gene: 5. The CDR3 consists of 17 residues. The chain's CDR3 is CASSAGLAGVSYNEQFF. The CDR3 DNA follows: TGCGCCAGCAGCGCCGGACTAGCGGGGGTTTCCTACAATGAGCAGTTCTTC. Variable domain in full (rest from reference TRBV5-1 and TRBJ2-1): KAGVTQTPRYLIKTRGQQVTLSCSPISGHRSVSWYQQTPGQGLQFLFEYFSETQRNKGNFPGRFSGRQFSNSRSEMNVSTLELGDSALYLCASSAGLAGVSYNEQFFGPGTRLTVL.

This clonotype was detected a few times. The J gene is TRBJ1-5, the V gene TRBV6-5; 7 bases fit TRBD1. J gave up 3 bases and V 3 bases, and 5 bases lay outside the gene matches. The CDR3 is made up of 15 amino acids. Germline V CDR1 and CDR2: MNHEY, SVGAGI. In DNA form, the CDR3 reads TGTGCCAGCAGTTATAGCAGGGGGGTCAATCAGCCCCAGCATTTT. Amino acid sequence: CASSYSRGVNQPQHF.

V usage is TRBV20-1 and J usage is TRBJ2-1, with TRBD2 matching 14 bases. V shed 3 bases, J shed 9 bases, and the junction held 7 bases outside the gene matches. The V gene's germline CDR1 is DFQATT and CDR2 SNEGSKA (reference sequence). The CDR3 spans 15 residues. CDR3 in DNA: TGCAGTGCTAGGCTAGGGACTAGCGGGGGTGTTGAGCAGTTCTTC. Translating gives CSARLGTSGGVEQFF.

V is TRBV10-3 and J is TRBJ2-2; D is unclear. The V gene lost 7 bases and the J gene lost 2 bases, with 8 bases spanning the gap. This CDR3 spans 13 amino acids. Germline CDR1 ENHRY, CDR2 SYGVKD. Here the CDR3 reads CAITNFNTGELFF. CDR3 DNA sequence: TGTGCCATCACCAATTTCAACACCGGGGAGCTGTTTTTT.

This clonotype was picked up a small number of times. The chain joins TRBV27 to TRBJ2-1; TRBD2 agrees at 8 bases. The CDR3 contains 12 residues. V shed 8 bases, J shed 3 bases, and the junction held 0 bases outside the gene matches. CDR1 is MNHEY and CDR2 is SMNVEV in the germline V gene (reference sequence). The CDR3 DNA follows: TGTGCCAGCGCGGGGGGCTACAATGAGCAGTTCTTC. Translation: CASAGGYNEQFF.

The CDR3 DNA reads as TGCGCCAGCAGCCAAGGTGGCCCAGGCCCCTACGAGCAGTACTTC. Residues: CASSQGGPGPYEQYF. The rearrangement links TRBV4-1 to TRBJ2-7; D remains unclear. From germline, CDR1 is MGHRA and CDR2 YSYEKL. Trimming left V 1 base short and J 2 bases short, with 12 bases between. The CDR3 extends over 15 amino acids.

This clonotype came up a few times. CDR3 sequence reads: CASGLEGRDTQYF. The CDR3, as DNA: TGCGCCAGCGGCCTCGAGGGGCGGGATACGCAGTATTTT. This sequence joins TRBV5-1 and TRBJ2-3, with D perhaps being TRBD1 or TRBD2 (5 bases each). Germline V gene lookup returns CDR1 SGHRS and CDR2 YFSETQ. The CDR3 has 13 amino acids. The V end lost 7 bases, the J end lost 6 bases, and 15 bases lay between the germline ends.

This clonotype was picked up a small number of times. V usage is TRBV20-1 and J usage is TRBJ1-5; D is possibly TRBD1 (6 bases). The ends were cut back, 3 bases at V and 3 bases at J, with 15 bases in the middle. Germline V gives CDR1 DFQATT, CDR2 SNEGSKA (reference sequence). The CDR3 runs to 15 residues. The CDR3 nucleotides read TGCAGTGCTAGCCGTGCGGACAGCTTCAATCAGCCCCAGCATTTT. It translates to CSASRADSFNQPQHF.

CDR3 nucleotides: TGTGCTAGTGGTATTGGGGGCTCAAATGAAAAACTGTTTTTT. This codes for CASGIGGSNEKLFF. The chain has TRBV12-5 and TRBJ1-4; D may be TRBD1 (6 bases). Germline values: CDR1 LGHNT, CDR2 FRNRAP. V was shortened by 5 bases and J by 5 bases, with 12 bases between the two germline ends. This CDR3 has 14 amino acids.

The CDR3 loop is CASGLGAGDGYTF. The CDR3 DNA is TGTGCGAGCGGGTTAGGGGCAGGGGATGGCTACACCTTC. This chain connects TRBV12-3 or TRBV12-4 to TRBJ1-2; D may be TRBD1 (6 bases). The CDR3 is made up of 13 amino acids.

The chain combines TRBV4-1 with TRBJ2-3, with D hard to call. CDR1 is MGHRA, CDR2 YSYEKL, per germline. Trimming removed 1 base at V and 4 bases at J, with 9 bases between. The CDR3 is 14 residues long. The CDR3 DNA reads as TGCGCCAGCAGCCAAGTGCCCCTAGCAGATACGCAGTATTTT. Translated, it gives CASSQVPLADTQYF.

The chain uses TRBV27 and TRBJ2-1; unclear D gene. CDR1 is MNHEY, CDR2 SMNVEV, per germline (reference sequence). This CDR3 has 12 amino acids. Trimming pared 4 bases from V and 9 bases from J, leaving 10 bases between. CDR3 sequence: CASSSHTSEQFF. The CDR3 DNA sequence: TGTGCCAGCAGTTCCCACACGAGTGAGCAGTTCTTC.

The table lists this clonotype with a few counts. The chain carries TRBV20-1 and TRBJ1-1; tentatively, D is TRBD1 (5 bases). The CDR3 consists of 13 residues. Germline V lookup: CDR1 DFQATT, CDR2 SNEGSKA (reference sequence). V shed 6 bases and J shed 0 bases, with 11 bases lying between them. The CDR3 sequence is CSAQGVMNTEAFF. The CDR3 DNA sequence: TGCAGTGCCCAGGGAGTTATGAACACTGAAGCTTTCTTT.

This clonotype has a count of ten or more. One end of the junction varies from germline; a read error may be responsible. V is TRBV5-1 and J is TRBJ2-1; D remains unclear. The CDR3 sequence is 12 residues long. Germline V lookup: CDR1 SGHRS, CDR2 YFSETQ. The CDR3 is CASSLAFNEQFF. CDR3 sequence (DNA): TGTGCCAGCAGCTTAGCTTTCAATGAGCAGTTCTTC.

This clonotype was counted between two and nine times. CDR3 region: CASSPQGPDYGYTF. The CDR3 DNA follows: TGTGCCAGCAGCCCGCAGGGACCGGACTATGGCTACACCTTC. The gene calls are TRBV21-1 and TRBJ1-2; TRBD1 reflects the table's D call only, with no check against the DNA. TRBV21-1 is a pseudogene segment. This CDR3 comprises 14 residues.

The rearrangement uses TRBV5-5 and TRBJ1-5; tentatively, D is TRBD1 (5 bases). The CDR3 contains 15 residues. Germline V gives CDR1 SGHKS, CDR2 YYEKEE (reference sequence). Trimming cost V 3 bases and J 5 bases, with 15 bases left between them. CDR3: CASSSEPTVDQPQHF. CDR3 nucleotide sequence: TGTGCCAGCAGCTCCGAACCGACAGTAGATCAGCCCCAGCATTTT.

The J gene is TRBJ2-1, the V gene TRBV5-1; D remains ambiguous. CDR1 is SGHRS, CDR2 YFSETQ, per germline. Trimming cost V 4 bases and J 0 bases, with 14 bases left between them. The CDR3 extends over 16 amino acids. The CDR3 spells CASSPDVHLSYNEQFF. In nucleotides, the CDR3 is TGCGCCAGCAGCCCAGACGTACACCTCTCCTACAATGAGCAGTTCTTC.

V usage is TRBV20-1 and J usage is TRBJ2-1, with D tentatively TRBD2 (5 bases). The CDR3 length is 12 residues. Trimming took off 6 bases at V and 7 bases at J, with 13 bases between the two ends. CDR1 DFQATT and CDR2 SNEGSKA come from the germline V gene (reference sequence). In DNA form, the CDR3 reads TGCAGTGCCCTTCGGACTCTTAATGAGCAGTTCTTC. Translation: CSALRTLNEQFF.

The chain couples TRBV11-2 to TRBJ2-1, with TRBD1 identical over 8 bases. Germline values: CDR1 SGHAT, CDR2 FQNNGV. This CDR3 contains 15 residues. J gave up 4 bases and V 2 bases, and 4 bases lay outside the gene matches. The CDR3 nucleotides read TGTGCCAGCAGCTTACCCAGGACAGGGTACAATGAGCAGTTCTTC. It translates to CASSLPRTGYNEQFF.

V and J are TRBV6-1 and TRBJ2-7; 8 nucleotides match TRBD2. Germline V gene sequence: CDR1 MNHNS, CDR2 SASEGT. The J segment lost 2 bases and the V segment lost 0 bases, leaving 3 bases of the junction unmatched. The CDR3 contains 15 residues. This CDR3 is CASSEAAGGTYEQYF. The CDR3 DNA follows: TGTGCCAGCAGTGAAGCGGCGGGGGGCACCTACGAGCAGTACTTC.

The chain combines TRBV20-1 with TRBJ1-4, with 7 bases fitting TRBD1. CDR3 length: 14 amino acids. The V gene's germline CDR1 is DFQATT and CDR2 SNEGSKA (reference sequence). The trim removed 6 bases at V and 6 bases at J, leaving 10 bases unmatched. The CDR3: CSAPQQGRDEKLFF. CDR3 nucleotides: TGCAGTGCACCACAACAGGGGAGAGATGAAAAACTGTTTTTT.

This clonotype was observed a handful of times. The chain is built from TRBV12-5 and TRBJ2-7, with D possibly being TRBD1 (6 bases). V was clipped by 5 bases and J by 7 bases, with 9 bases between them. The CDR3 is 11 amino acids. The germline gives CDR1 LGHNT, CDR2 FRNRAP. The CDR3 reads CASGRGQEQYF. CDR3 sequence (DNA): TGTGCTAGTGGTCGGGGACAAGAGCAGTACTTC.

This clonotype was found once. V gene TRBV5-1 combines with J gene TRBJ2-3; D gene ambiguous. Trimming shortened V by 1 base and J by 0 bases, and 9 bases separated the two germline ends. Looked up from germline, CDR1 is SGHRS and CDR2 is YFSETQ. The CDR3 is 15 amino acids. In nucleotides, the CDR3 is TGCGCCAGCAGCTTGCTTAGCCTAAGCACAGATACGCAGTATTTT. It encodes CASSLLSLSTDTQYF.

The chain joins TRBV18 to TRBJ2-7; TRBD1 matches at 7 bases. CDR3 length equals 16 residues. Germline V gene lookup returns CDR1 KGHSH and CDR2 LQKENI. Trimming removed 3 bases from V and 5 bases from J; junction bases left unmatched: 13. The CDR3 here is CASSPGAGGFIDEQYF. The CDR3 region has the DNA TGTGCCAGCTCACCCGGCGCAGGGGGTTTTATCGACGAGCAGTACTTC.

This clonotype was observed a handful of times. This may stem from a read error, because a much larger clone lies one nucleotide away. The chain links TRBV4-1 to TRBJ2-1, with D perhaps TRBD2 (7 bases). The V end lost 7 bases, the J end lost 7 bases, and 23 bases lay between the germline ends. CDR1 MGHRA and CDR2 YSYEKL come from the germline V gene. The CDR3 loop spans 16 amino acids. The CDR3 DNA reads TGCGCCAGCACCCCGGGGGCGAGAGCGGGATATAATGAGCAGTTCTTC. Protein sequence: CASTPGARAGYNEQFF.

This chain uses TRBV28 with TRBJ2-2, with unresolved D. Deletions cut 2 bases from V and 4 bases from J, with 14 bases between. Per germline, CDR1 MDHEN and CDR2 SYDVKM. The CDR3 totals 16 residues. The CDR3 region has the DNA TGTGCCAGCAGTTTAGCCGGAAAGTTGGTCACCGGGGAGCTGTTTTTT. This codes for CASSLAGKLVTGELFF.

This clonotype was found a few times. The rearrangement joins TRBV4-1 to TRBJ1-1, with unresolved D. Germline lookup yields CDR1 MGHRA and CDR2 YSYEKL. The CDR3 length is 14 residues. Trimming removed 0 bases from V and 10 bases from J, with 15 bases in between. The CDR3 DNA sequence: TGCGCCAGCAGCCAAGATCGTCGGGATTTCGGAGCTTTCTTT. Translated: CASSQDRRDFGAFF.

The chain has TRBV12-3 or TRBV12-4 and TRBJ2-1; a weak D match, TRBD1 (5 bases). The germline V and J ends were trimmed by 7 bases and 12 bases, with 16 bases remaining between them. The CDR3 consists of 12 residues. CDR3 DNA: TGTGCCAGCACCTCAGGGAAACTGGGGCAGTTCTTC. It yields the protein CASTSGKLGQFF.

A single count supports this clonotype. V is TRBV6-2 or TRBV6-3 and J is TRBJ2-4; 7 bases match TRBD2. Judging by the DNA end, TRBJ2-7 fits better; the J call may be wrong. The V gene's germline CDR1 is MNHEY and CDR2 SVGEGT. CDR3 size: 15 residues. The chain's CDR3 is CASSYLTGTNNEQYF. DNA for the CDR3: TGTGCCAGCAGTTATCTTACCGGGACTAACAACGAGCAGTACTTC.